This entry lists 27 T cell receptor beta chains sequenced from one sample in a study of CD8+ T cells in alopecia areata. Extracted RNA was reverse transcribed into cDNA, the sequencing template. The assay was immunoSEQ multiplex PCR, and TCRdb's table has in-frame clones only and misses some. The profile shows fewer than 250,000 clones, roughly two fifths of them singletons. The treatment denotes: oral pan-JAK inhibitor, 5-10 mg twice daily. The specimen was CD4+ T cells sorted from blood, collected between weeks 36 and 40, from a patient treated with tofacitinib. All receptors derive from a human donor with alopecia areata.

CDR3 residues: CASSRVENTGELFF. The CDR3 DNA sequence: TGTGCCAGCAGTAGGGTAGAGAATACCGGGGAGCTGTTTTTT. V and J are TRBV6-5 and TRBJ2-2; no reliable D call. CDR3 size: 14 residues. The V end was cut by 5 bases, the J end by 5 bases, with 12 bases between. From germline, CDR1 is MNHEY and CDR2 SVGAGI.

This clone came up a few times. The V call is TRBV11-2, the J call TRBJ2-2; 12 nucleotides match TRBD2. V dropped 3 bases and J dropped 4; count of bases not matched to a gene: 6. This CDR3 is 17 amino acids long. From germline, CDR1 is SGHAT and CDR2 FQNNGV. Here the CDR3 reads CASSLASGRASTGELFF. The DNA for the CDR3 is TGTGCCAGCAGCTTGGCTAGCGGGAGGGCGAGCACCGGGGAGCTGTTTTTT.

The chain couples TRBV30 to TRBJ1-2; D gene ambiguous. Germline values: CDR1 GTSNPN, CDR2 SVGIG (reference sequence). This CDR3 is built from 11 residues. Trimming took 2 bases from V and 6 from J, leaving 7 bases between them. The CDR3 loop is CAWSWGNGYTF. CDR3 nucleotide sequence: TGTGCCTGGAGTTGGGGAAATGGCTACACCTTC.

The chain carries TRBV6-5 and TRBJ2-1; 9 bases fit TRBD2. The length of the CDR3 is 16 residues. V trimming: 0 bases; J trimming: 7 bases; junction bases outside the gene matches: 7. The germline gives CDR1 MNHEY, CDR2 SVGAGI. The DNA for the CDR3 is TGTGCCAGCAGTTACTCCGGCGGGAGGGCCGTAAATGAGCAGTTCTTC. Translated, it gives CASSYSGGRAVNEQFF.

This rearrangement joins TRBV15 to TRBJ2-3, with D uncertain. Trimming took 0 bases from V and 3 from J, leaving 4 bases between them. CDR3 length equals 13 residues. Per germline, CDR1 LNHNV and CDR2 YYDKDF (reference sequence). Written as DNA, the CDR3 is TGTGCCACCAGCAGAGATCCGACAGATACGCAGTATTTT. Translation: CATSRDPTDTQYF.

V gene TRBV4-2 combines with J gene TRBJ2-7; 7 bases agree with TRBD2. The V and J ends lost 1 base and 3 bases, in that order; junction bases with no gene match: 12. This CDR3 is 17 amino acids long. CDR1 is LGHNA and CDR2 is YNFKEQ in the germline V gene. CDR3 region: CASSQVGSAGVSYEQYF. The CDR3 DNA reads TGTGCCAGCAGCCAAGTCGGGAGCGCGGGAGTCAGCTACGAGCAGTACTTC.

Notes on this clone: One end of the junction is discordant with germline, which a read error may explain. V is TRBV7-9 and J is TRBJ2-5; D gene unclear. Germline V gene sequence: CDR1 SEHNR, CDR2 FQNEAQ (reference sequence). This CDR3 is built from 8 residues. Written as DNA, the CDR3 is TGTGCCAGCACCGAGTGGCACTTC. Its translation: CASTEWHF.

This rearrangement joins TRBV6-1 to TRBJ2-7; D gene ambiguous. Germline V gene lookup returns CDR1 MNHNS and CDR2 SASEGT. Trimming took 2 bases from V and 2 from J, leaving 10 bases between them. CDR3 size: 14 residues. The CDR3 loop reads CASSESLAPYEQYF. The CDR3 DNA follows: TGTGCCAGCAGTGAATCTTTAGCTCCCTACGAGCAGTACTTC.

This clone is medium-sized. The chain uses TRBV25-1 and TRBJ2-1; D perhaps matches TRBD2 (5 bases). Germline V gene data show CDR1 as MGHDK and CDR2 as SYGVNS. V shed 0 bases and J shed 0 bases, with 9 bases lying between them. The CDR3 has 16 residues. Written as DNA, the CDR3 is TGTGCCAGCAGTGAATATACCGGGAACTCCTACAATGAGCAGTTCTTC. Residues: CASSEYTGNSYNEQFF.

This clone was seen a handful of times. This CDR3 is also generated by other DNA sequences in the sample. V usage is TRBV29-1 and J usage is TRBJ2-3, with a weak D call TRBD1 (5 bases). Germline assignment: CDR1 SQVTM and CDR2 ANQGSEA. The CDR3 loop spans 13 amino acids. The V and J ends lost 1 base and 3 bases respectively, with 8 bases between them. DNA for the CDR3: TGCAGCGTTGAAGGGGCAGGGACAGATACGCAGTATTTT. It translates to CSVEGAGTDTQYF.

This clone was picked up a small number of times. The rearrangement joins TRBV10-3 to TRBJ1-3; D uncertain. Trimming left V 10 bases short and J 3 bases short, with 10 bases between. The CDR3 runs 12 residues. Per germline, CDR1 ENHRY and CDR2 SYGVKD. The CDR3 is CASGDFGNTIYF. DNA of the CDR3: TGTGCCAGTGGTGATTTTGGAAACACCATATATTTT.

The chain employs TRBV7-9 and TRBJ1-3; a possible D gene is TRBD1 (5 bases). Germline values: CDR1 SEHNR, CDR2 FQNEAQ (reference sequence). The V end lost 2 bases, the J end lost 0 bases, and 14 bases lay between the germline ends. There are 17 residues in the CDR3. CDR3: CASSLNPSTDSGNTIYF. In nucleotides, the CDR3 is TGTGCCAGCAGCTTAAATCCCTCGACAGACTCTGGAAACACCATATATTTT.

The V gene is TRBV15, the J gene TRBJ2-7, with D perhaps being TRBD1 or TRBD2 (5 bases each). CDR1 LNHNV and CDR2 YYDKDF come from the germline V gene (reference sequence). V was trimmed by 3 bases and J by 10 bases, leaving 13 bases between them. The CDR3 is made up of 12 amino acids. The CDR3 coding sequence is TGTGCCACCAGCAGTAATCCGGGGCACCAGTACTTC. Encoded protein: CATSSNPGHQYF.

This clone was recorded a few times. CDR3 nucleotide sequence: TGCAGCGTTCGACCGGGACAATCCTACGAGCAGTACTTC. Protein product: CSVRPGQSYEQYF. J is TRBJ2-7 and V is TRBV29-1, with TRBD1 as a possible D gene (6 bases). V shed 5 bases and J shed 1 base, with 12 bases lying between them. Germline lookup yields CDR1 SQVTM and CDR2 ANQGSEA. This CDR3 contains 13 residues.

This clone was seen a handful of times. This chain uses TRBV30 with TRBJ2-2; perhaps TRBD2 as D (6 bases). The CDR3 covers 16 residues. V was trimmed by 3 bases and J by 6 bases, leaving 20 bases between them. CDR1 and CDR2 from the germline V gene are GTSNPN and SVGIG (reference sequence). The chain's CDR3 is CAWSLTSNPFAGELFF. The CDR3 DNA is TGTGCCTGGAGCCTAACTAGCAATCCTTTCGCCGGGGAGCTGTTTTTT.

V usage is TRBV30 and J usage is TRBJ2-7, with D possibly TRBD2 on 6 matching bases. CDR3 size: 14 residues. Germline V gene sequence: CDR1 GTSNPN, CDR2 SVGIG (reference sequence). V was clipped by 4 bases and J by 2 bases, with 15 bases between them. CDR3 sequence (DNA): TGTGCCTGGAACCGGGAGTCGGCCACCTACGAGCAGTACTTC. Encoded protein: CAWNRESATYEQYF.

This clone has just a few counts. The CDR3 reads CASSPTGVGDGYTF. The CDR3 DNA reads TGTGCCAGCAGCCCAACAGGGGTCGGTGATGGCTACACCTTC. The V call is TRBV11-2, the J call TRBJ1-2; 7 positions agree with TRBD1. Germline V lookup: CDR1 SGHAT, CDR2 FQNNGV. The trim removed 5 bases at V and 6 bases at J, leaving 9 bases unmatched. This CDR3 contains 14 residues.

This chain joins TRBV7-8 and TRBJ2-7; the D gene is possibly TRBD2 (6 bases). The germline gives CDR1 SGHVS, CDR2 FQNEAQ. V lost 5 bases and J 7 bases, leaving 21 bases between the germline ends. CDR3 length: 15 residues. CDR3 coding DNA: TGTGCCAGCAGCCCAGACCCCCGGGCCGGAGGGGAGCAGTACTTC. This codes for CASSPDPRAGGEQYF.

In DNA form, the CDR3 reads TGCGCCAGCAGTCCGGCCGCAGGGGCCATCTATGGCTACACCTTC. Protein product: CASSPAAGAIYGYTF. The chain couples TRBV5-1 to TRBJ1-2; TRBD1 might be the D (6 bases). The germline V and J ends were trimmed by 5 bases and 4 bases, with 18 bases remaining between them. CDR3 size: 15 residues. Per the germline V gene, CDR1 is SGHRS and CDR2 is YFSETQ.

Turning to this clone: Mismatch with germline at one junction end may stem from a read error. Other nucleotide sequences from this sample produce the same CDR3. The chain links TRBV5-4 to TRBJ2-7, with D perhaps matching TRBD1 (6 bases). The germline V gene encodes CDR1 SGHNT and CDR2 YYREEE (reference sequence). CDR3 length equals 19 residues. This chain's CDR3 is CASSQTIGQFGVQSYEQYF. CDR3 in DNA: TGCGCCAGCAGCCAGACGATCGGACAGTTCGGGGTTCAATCCTACGAGCAGTACTTC.

The genes are TRBV4-1 and TRBJ2-3, with 11 bases fitting TRBD2. Germline assignment: CDR1 MGHRA and CDR2 YSYEKL. CDR3 length: 16 residues. V lost 1 base, J lost 6 bases, and 6 bases stayed unmatched. In DNA, the CDR3 is TGCGCCAGCAGCCAAGGGACTAGCGGGTCATCCGATACGCAGTATTTT. Its translation is CASSQGTSGSSDTQYF.

This chain joins TRBV9 and TRBJ2-5; 9 nucleotides align to TRBD2. The junction had 12 bases not matched to a gene; V was cut back by 4 bases and J by 5 bases. The germline gives CDR1 SGDLS, CDR2 YYNGEE. The CDR3 has 16 amino acids. The DNA of the CDR3 is TGTGCCAGCAGCCCGAAGGGGCGGGAGGGCCGGGAGACCCAGTACTTC. Protein: CASSPKGREGRETQYF.

The table lists this clone with a count of one. The chain carries TRBV7-3 and TRBJ2-7; 7 bases are shared with TRBD1. Germline CDR1 and CDR2: SGHTA and FQGTGA. CDR3 length equals 13 residues. J gave up 6 bases and V 5 bases, and 7 bases lay outside the gene matches. CDR3 region: CASSVDRSTEQYF. The DNA for the CDR3 is TGTGCCAGCAGCGTGGACAGGTCCACCGAGCAGTACTTC.

A few counts support this clone. J is TRBJ2-7 and V is TRBV2; TRBD1 matches at 7 bases. This CDR3 is 17 amino acids long. CDR1 SNHLY and CDR2 FYNNEI come from the germline V gene. Trimming at V came to 6 bases and at J to 0 bases, leaving 14 bases not matched to a gene. CDR3 loop: CASRIQTPGQSSYEQYF. CDR3 in DNA: TGTGCCAGCAGGATACAGACCCCGGGACAGAGCTCCTACGAGCAGTACTTC.

V and J are TRBV5-1 and TRBJ2-7; D unresolved. Germline CDR1 SGHRS, CDR2 YFSETQ. The CDR3 contains 14 residues. Trimming took 2 bases from V and 1 from J, leaving 10 bases between them. Here the CDR3 reads CASSFGTVSYEQYF. CDR3 coding DNA: TGCGCCAGCAGCTTTGGTACAGTATCCTACGAGCAGTACTTC. The full variable domain, with the rest looked up from reference TRBV5-1 and TRBJ2-7, is KAGVTQTPRYLIKTRGQQVTLSCSPISGHRSVSWYQQTPGQGLQFLFEYFSETQRNKGNFPGRFSGRQFSNSRSEMNVSTLELGDSALYLCASSFGTVSYEQYFGPGTRLTVT.

The chain has TRBV15 and TRBJ2-5; tentative D call: TRBD1 (5 bases). Deletions cut 1 base from V and 5 bases from J, with 8 bases between. Germline values: CDR1 LNHNV, CDR2 YYDKDF (reference sequence). The CDR3 has 13 amino acids. The CDR3 is CATSRVRGETQYF. The CDR3 DNA reads TGTGCCACCAGCAGAGTTAGGGGTGAGACCCAGTACTTC.

The V call is TRBV4-1, the J call TRBJ2-7; unclear D gene. The CDR3 has 15 amino acids. V was pared by 0 bases and J by 2 bases, with 11 bases between. Germline CDR1 reads MGHRA; CDR2 reads YSYEKL. The CDR3 nucleotides are TGCGCCAGCAGCCAAGATCCTACCAGCCCCTACGAGCAGTACTTC. Its protein is CASSQDPTSPYEQYF.